This TCR beta chain was retrieved from a study of T cells after yellow fever vaccination. This CDR3 comprises 14 residues. V was trimmed by 2 bases and J by 4 bases, leaving 11 bases between them. Findings and caveats of the study: The presence of abundant clonotypes contaminating from the bulk population was possible in FACS-sorted repertoires. Overall, a small share of clonotypes was seen in both CD4 and CD8 compartments. After the booster, over 95% of CD4 and around nine tenths of CD8 primary-response clones were re-detected. Peaking faster, on day 5 versus 15, the secondary response was nonetheless weaker.

MiXCR was run by TCRdb on the 5' RACE reads, yielding one entry per CDR3 protein. The sample holds roughly 150,000 distinct CDR3 sequences, 6% to 7.5% seen once. In its sample, this clonotype was seen many times. Antigen unknown. The chain joins TRBV12-3 or TRBV12-4 to TRBJ2-5; the D is unclear. This specimen was CD4+ T cells sorted from PBMCs, taken roughly 5 days after the first yellow fever vaccination. The sequence was collected from a man between 18 and 29 years old who received the YFV17D yellow fever vaccine. CDR3 protein: CASSLSVLSETQYF. Here the CDR3 DNA reads TGTGCCAGCAGTTTAAGTGTGCTATCAGAGACCCAGTACTTC.